This T cell receptor beta chain appears in the sequencing data of a study of neoadjuvant anti-PD-1 for oral cavity cancer. After removal of 4 bases from V and 4 bases from J, the junction contained 5 bases not matched to a gene. This CDR3 has 14 residues. Germline V gene lookup returns CDR1 ENHRY and CDR2 SYGVKD. Only in-frame clones appear in the TCRdb table, and some are missing; sequencing was by immunoSEQ multiplex PCR. The sample holds under 10,000 clones; approximately 70% are singletons and the top ten take roughly 8.3%. The source was tumor tissue, collected before nivolumab (anti-PD-1) treatment. The source of this sequence is a person between 40 and 85 years old with oral cavity squamous cell carcinoma. The gene calls are TRBV10-3 and TRBJ2-3; the match to TRBD1 covers 7 bases. The DNA of the CDR3 is TGTGCCATCAGTGTTAACAGGGGTGCAGATACGCAGTATTTT. The encoded protein is CAISVNRGADTQYF.